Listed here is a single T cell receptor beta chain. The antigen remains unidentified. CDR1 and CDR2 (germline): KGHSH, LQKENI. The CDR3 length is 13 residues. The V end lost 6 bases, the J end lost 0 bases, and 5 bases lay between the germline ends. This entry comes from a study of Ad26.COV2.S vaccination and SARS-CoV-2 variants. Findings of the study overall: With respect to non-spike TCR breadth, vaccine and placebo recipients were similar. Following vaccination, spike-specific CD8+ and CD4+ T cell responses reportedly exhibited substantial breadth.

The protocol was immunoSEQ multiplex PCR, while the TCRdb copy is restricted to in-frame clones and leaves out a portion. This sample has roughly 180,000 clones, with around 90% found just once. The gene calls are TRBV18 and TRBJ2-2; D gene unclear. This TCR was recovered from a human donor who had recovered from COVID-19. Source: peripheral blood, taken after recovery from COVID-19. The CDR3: CASSMTNTGELFF. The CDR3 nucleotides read TGTGCCAGCTCGATGACGAACACCGGGGAGCTGTTTTTT.